Following are 15 T cell receptor beta chains from one sample sequenced in a study of CD8+ T cells in alopecia areata. RNA was extracted and reverse transcribed into cDNA as the sequencing template. Libraries were prepared by immunoSEQ multiplex PCR; TCRdb keeps only in-frame clonotypes and omits some of them. There are more than 250,000 clones in the sample, none observed a single time. Markers used for sorting pooled cutaneous lymph node cells were CD4, CD8alpha, NKG2D, NKG2ACE and others. Sequenced material: CD4+ T cells sorted from a lymph node. These receptor sequences come from a C3H/HeJ mouse with alopecia areata. These mice share the MHC haplotype H2-k.

Only a few counts were recorded for this clone. The germline and genes are mouse ones. The read ends 4 residues before the CDR3 terminus; that terminus is restored from the germline J gene. The V and J genes are TRBV19 and TRBJ1-1; 10 nucleotides match TRBD1. CDR3 size: 15 residues. After removal of 2 bases from V and 1 base from J, the junction contained 2 bases not matched to a gene. Germline CDR1 and CDR2: FNHDT and SITEND (reference sequence). The CDR3 sequence is CASSIRTGGNTEVFF. The covered CDR3 bases are TGTGCCAGCAGTATCCGGACAGGGGGAAACACA.

As for this clone: Mouse names are used for the genes. The read halts 3 residues ahead of the CDR3 end, with the missing end drawn from the germline J gene. The chain carries TRBV13-1 and TRBJ1-6; perhaps TRBD1 as D (5 bases). TRBJ1-6 is an ORF, and what it does is uncertain. V shed 6 bases and J shed 2 bases, with 9 bases lying between them. Germline lookup yields CDR1 NSHNY and CDR2 SYGAGN. The CDR3 runs 14 residues. The covered CDR3 bases are TGTGCCAGCAAATCGGACACCTATAATTCGCCC. This translates into CASKSDTYNSP. The whole CDR3 reads CASKSDTYNSPLYF.

For this clone: Gene names are mouse gene names. With the read ending 3 residues before the CDR3 end, the germline J gene is used to fill in that end. The chain combines TRBV19 with TRBJ1-6, with D possibly TRBD1 on 5 matching bases. TRBJ1-6 counts as an open reading frame of uncertain function. This CDR3 comprises 13 residues. CDR1 FNHDT and CDR2 SITEND come from the germline V gene (reference sequence). Trimming left V 4 bases short and J 5 bases short, with 7 bases between. Partial CDR3 DNA: TGTGCCAGCAGTCCGACAGATAATTCGCCC. This translates into CASSPTDNSP. The whole CDR3 sequence reads CASSPTDNSPLYF.

This clone was counted a few times. Genes here carry mouse names. Coverage ceases 4 residues before the CDR3 finishes, and the germline J gene fills in the end. Other nucleotide sequences from this sample produce the same CDR3. V gene TRBV5 combines with J gene TRBJ2-1; 9 bases agree with TRBD1. Germline-derived CDR1 and CDR2 are LGHNA and YNLKQL (reference sequence). The CDR3 loop spans 14 amino acids. The CDR3 DNA, read in part, is TGTGCCAGCAGCCCGACAGGGGGTGGGGCT. Translation: CASSPTGGGA. The full CDR3 is CASSPTGGGAEQFF.

This clone was counted between two and nine times. The genes are named according to mouse. The covered CDR3 bases are TGTGCCAGCAGCTTACCGGGACTGGGGGAGTCCTAT. This encodes CASSLPGLGESY. In full, the CDR3 reads CASSLPGLGESYEQYF. The chain combines TRBV3 with TRBJ2-7; TRBD2 aligns across 11 bases. The read ends 4 residues early relative to the CDR3; the germline J gene fills the gap. The CDR3 covers 16 residues. The germline V gene has CDR1 SNHLY and CDR2 FYNGKV (reference sequence). V lost 2 bases to trimming and J lost 1 base; unmatched junction nucleotides: 4.

Details on this clone: The gene symbols are mouse symbols. The sequenced fragment ends 4 residues before the CDR3 boundary, so the rest is inferred from the germline J gene. Other nucleotide sequences in the sample specify the same CDR3. V gene TRBV13-1 combines with J gene TRBJ1-2, with D perhaps matching TRBD1 (5 bases). Germline loops: CDR1 NSHNY, CDR2 SYGAGN. CDR3 length: 12 amino acids. Between the trimmed V and J ends, which lost 4 bases and 1 base, there was a span of 5 bases. The CDR3 DNA, read in part, is TGTGCCAGCAGTCAGGGAAACTCC. Protein product: CASSQGNS. The whole CDR3 protein is CASSQGNSDYTF.

A word on this clone: The listed genes are named as in mouse. Read data end 4 residues before the CDR3 end; the end is taken from the germline J gene. This rearrangement joins TRBV13-2 to TRBJ2-5; 8 bases are shared with TRBD2. This CDR3 is 15 amino acids long. Germline V gives CDR1 NNHNN, CDR2 SYGAGS (reference sequence). CDR3 region: CASGDWLGGRDTQYF. The part of the CDR3 DNA that was read is TGTGCCAGCGGTGATTGGCTGGGGGGAAGAGAC.

This clone was seen a handful of times. Mouse names are used for the genes. Read data end 4 residues before the CDR3 end; the end is taken from the germline J gene. Within the sample, other DNA sequences also encode this same CDR3. The J gene is TRBJ2-1, the V gene TRBV1; 10 bases agree with TRBD2. J was trimmed by 4 bases and V by 3 bases; bases with no gene match: 0. CDR3 length: 14 residues. Germline CDR1 reads NSQYPW; CDR2 reads LRSPGD (reference sequence). CDR3 loop: CTCSADWGYAEQFF. The sequenced part of the CDR3 DNA is TGCACCTGCAGTGCGGACTGGGGGTATGCT.

The sample holds a few counts of this clone. Genes here carry mouse names. The CDR3 is cut off 4 residues early in the read; its end comes from the germline J gene. J is TRBJ2-7 and V is TRBV5, with 12 bases that match TRBD2. This CDR3 has 17 residues. CDR1 and CDR2 (germline): LGHNA, YNLKQL (reference sequence). The sequenced CDR3 bases are TGTGCCAGCAGCCCAAATCCGGGACTGGGGGGCGGATAT. Protein: CASSPNPGLGGGY. The complete CDR3 reads CASSPNPGLGGGYEQYF.

This clone was picked up a small number of times. The gene names here belong to mouse. The DNA ends 4 residues before the CDR3 does, and the rest of the CDR3 is filled in from the germline J gene. Other DNA sequences from this sample encode an identical CDR3 as well. The chain carries TRBV5 and TRBJ2-5, with 7 positions matching TRBD2. Germline V gives CDR1 LGHNA, CDR2 YNLKQL (reference sequence). Trimming cost V 0 bases and J 3 bases; bases outside gene matches: 0. This CDR3 contains 14 residues. Here the CDR3 reads CASSQEGGQDTQYF. The sequenced CDR3 bases are TGTGCCAGCAGCCAAGAGGGGGGGCAAGAC.

This clone was seen only a few times. Germline and genes: mouse. The read ends 4 residues before the CDR3 terminus; that terminus is restored from the germline J gene. The V gene is TRBV5, the J gene TRBJ2-1; 14 bases are shared with TRBD2. Germline loops: CDR1 LGHNA, CDR2 YNLKQL (reference sequence). V gave up 1 base and J gave up 6 bases; unmatched junction bases: 5. This CDR3 is built from 17 residues. The sequenced part of the CDR3 DNA is TGTGCCAGCAGCCAAGTCCCGGGACTGGGGGGGCTTGCT. This gives the protein CASSQVPGLGGLA. The whole CDR3 reads CASSQVPGLGGLAEQFF.

This clone came up a few times. Mouse gene names apply. The read gets to within 3 residues of the CDR3 end, and the germline J gene fills in the rest. This chain connects TRBV31 to TRBJ1-6; D not resolved. TRBJ1-6 is reported as an ORF; its role is uncertain. The CDR3 runs 12 residues. CDR1 GKSSPN and CDR2 SITVG come from the germline V gene. V was trimmed by 1 base and J by 7 bases, leaving 5 bases between them. CDR3 DNA (partial): TGTGCCTGGAGTCGAGGGAATTCGCCC. The encoded protein is CAWSRGNSP. From start to end, the CDR3 is CAWSRGNSPLYF.

This clone was observed a handful of times. The genes and germline here are from mouse. The CDR3 goes on 4 residues after the read ends, and that part is filled in from the germline J gene. Other DNA sequences within the sample encode an identical CDR3. This sequence joins TRBV1 and TRBJ2-5; 11 bases align to TRBD1. The CDR3 sequence is 13 residues long. Germline assignment: CDR1 NSQYPW and CDR2 LRSPGD (reference sequence). CDR3 amino acids: CTCSGDRGDTQYF. The CDR3 DNA, read in part, is TGCACCTGCAGTGGGGACAGGGGGGAC.

This clone was found a few times. The gene names here belong to mouse. The sample has other DNA sequences that encode this CDR3 too. The part of the CDR3 DNA that was read is TGTGCCAGCAGTACCCAGGCAAACTCC. Its protein is CASSTQANS. The full-length CDR3 reads as CASSTQANSDYTF. V usage is TRBV13-3 and J usage is TRBJ1-2; D call uncertain. The CDR3 end falls 4 residues outside the read, so it is completed with the germline J gene. CDR3 length: 13 amino acids. From germline, CDR1 is NNHDY and CDR2 SYVADS. Trimming removed 4 bases at V and 0 bases at J, with 7 bases between.

Concerning this clone: The genes and germline here are from mouse. The read ends 4 residues early relative to the CDR3; the germline J gene fills the gap. V usage is TRBV13-3 and J usage is TRBJ1-2; 7 nucleotides align to TRBD1. The V segment lost 5 bases and the J segment 4 bases; nucleotides outside the gene matches: 5. The germline CDR1 and CDR2 sequences are NNHDY and SYVADS. The CDR3 contains 13 residues. Partial CDR3 DNA: TGTGCCAGCAGCCCTCAGGGGGGCTCC. It yields the protein CASSPQGGS. The CDR3 reads in full as CASSPQGGSDYTF.